These T cell receptor beta chains were read from a single sample in a study of T-cell memory formation after mild COVID-19. TCRdb processed the 5' RACE reads anew with MiXCR; each CDR3 protein has one entry. The table records 350,000 to 450,000 distinct CDR3 sequences, 13% to 15% of them present only once. The sample taken for sequencing was PBMCs or a T cell subset sorted from them (not recorded which). The receptors shown here come from a man aged 18 to 30 who had mild COVID-19 (a few samples of this study predate the infection). Cell type and time point are not known. The CDR3 runs from the conserved cysteine through the conserved F or W. A D gene is named only where the DNA matches it firmly. Size is stated for part of the rows, as once, few or many counts, or as a class when the clone is expanded.

J gene	V gene	D gene	clone size	CDR3 protein	CDR3 DNA
TRBJ2-3	TRBV7-2	NA	many	CARGAHLALTDTQYF	TGTGCCAGAGGGGCCCACCTGGCTCTCACAGATACGCAGTATTTT
TRBJ2-2	TRBV7-9	TRBD1	NA	CASSRHRTGSAGELFF	TGTGCCAGCAGCCGTCATCGGACAGGGAGTGCCGGGGAGCTGTTTTTT
TRBJ2-2	TRBV3-1	NA	few	CASGPGAGELFF	TGTGCCAGCGGACCCGGGGCCGGGGAGCTGTTTTTT
TRBJ1-2	TRBV29-1	NA	few	CSVRTGTYGYTF	TGCAGCGTTAGAACAGGGACCTATGGCTACACCTTC
TRBJ1-3	TRBV12-3/TRBV12-4	NA	few	CASQDSPGNTIYF	TGTGCCTCCCAGGACAGCCCTGGAAACACCATATATTTT
TRBJ2-2	TRBV20-1	NA	NA	CSARDWGRLGELFF	TGCAGTGCTAGAGATTGGGGGCGTCTAGGGGAGCTGTTTTTT
TRBJ1-2	TRBV25-1	NA	NA	CASSEDSRGYTF	TGTGCCAGCAGTGAAGATTCGCGGGGCTACACCTTC
TRBJ1-2	TRBV12-3/TRBV12-4	TRBD1	NA	CASGITGDGYTF	TGTGCCAGCGGGATTACAGGGGACGGCTACACCTTC
TRBJ1-1	TRBV5-1	NA	few	CASSWVGAEAFF	TGCGCCAGCAGCTGGGTCGGGGCTGAAGCTTTCTTT
TRBJ2-1	TRBV19	NA	few	CASSIGGDEQFF	TGTGCCAGTAGTATCGGAGGGGATGAGCAGTTCTTC
TRBJ1-1	TRBV12-3/TRBV12-4	NA	many	CASTPWGGLTEAFF	TGTGCCAGCACCCCGTGGGGGGGGCTGACTGAAGCTTTCTTT
TRBJ2-1	TRBV11-2	TRBD1	few	CASSRQTGASYNEQFF	TGTGCCAGCAGCCGACAGACAGGGGCTTCCTACAATGAGCAGTTCTTC
TRBJ2-1	TRBV4-1	NA	few	CASSQDHLHPSTYNEQFF	TGCGCCAGCAGCCAAGATCACCTCCACCCGAGCACCTACAATGAGCAGTTCTTC
TRBJ2-6	TRBV4-1	NA	NA	CASSQGKDSVLTF	TGCGCCAGCAGCCAAGGGAAGGATAGCGTCCTGACTTTC
TRBJ2-3	TRBV9	NA	many	CASSVVNTDTQYF	TGTGCCAGCAGCGTAGTCAACACAGATACGCAGTATTTT
TRBJ1-4	TRBV6-5	NA	few	CASSYRGPANEKLFF	TGTGCCAGCAGTTACCGGGGGCCGGCTAATGAAAAACTGTTTTTT
TRBJ2-3	TRBV20-1	TRBD1	NA	CSARDPRQGADTQYF	TGCAGTGCTAGAGACCCTCGACAGGGGGCAGATACGCAGTATTTT
TRBJ2-1	TRBV2	NA	many	CASTTASDNEQFF	TGTGCCAGCACCACCGCCTCGGACAATGAGCAGTTCTTC
TRBJ2-4	TRBV6-2/TRBV6-3	NA	NA	CASSDGGGPDIQYF	TGTGCCAGCAGTGACGGAGGGGGACCAGACATTCAGTACTTC
TRBJ2-5	TRBV27	NA	few	CASGAHRGGETQYF	TGTGCCAGCGGTGCCCATCGGGGCGGGGAGACCCAGTACTTC
TRBJ1-2	TRBV5-1	NA	many	CASSQDSPNYGYTF	TGCGCCAGCAGCCAAGACAGCCCTAACTATGGCTACACCTTC
TRBJ1-6	TRBV7-9	NA	NA	CASDIAPLHF	TGTGCCAGCGATATTGCACCCCTCCACTTT
TRBJ1-2	TRBV6-6	NA	NA	CATRRERTGTPYGYTF	TGTGCCACCCGACGTGAAAGGACCGGGACACCATATGGCTACACCTTC
TRBJ1-6	TRBV12-3/TRBV12-4	TRBD1	few	CASSFGTGHSPLHF	TGTGCCAGCAGTTTCGGGACAGGGCATTCACCCCTCCACTTT
TRBJ2-3	TRBV7-2	TRBD1	few	CASTTGGAADTQYF	TGTGCCAGCACGACAGGGGGCGCGGCAGATACGCAGTATTTT
TRBJ2-3	TRBV11-2	TRBD1	many	CASSSRQGPDTQYF	TGTGCCAGCAGCTCCCGACAGGGTCCAGATACGCAGTATTTT
TRBJ2-7	TRBV6-6	NA	few	CASSMRSVTYEQYF	TGTGCCAGCAGCATGCGGTCGGTTACCTACGAGCAGTACTTC
TRBJ1-2	TRBV15	NA	few	CATSMRENYGYTF	TGTGCCACCAGTATGCGAGAGAACTATGGCTACACCTTC
TRBJ2-7	TRBV3-1	NA	few	CASSRGATGLEQYF	TGTGCCAGCAGCCGAGGGGCTACAGGGCTCGAGCAGTACTTC
TRBJ1-5	TRBV4-1	NA	NA	CASSQAPLEEGIGNQPQHF	TGCGCCAGCAGCCAAGCCCCCTTGGAGGAGGGGATCGGCAATCAGCCCCAGCATTTT
TRBJ2-3	TRBV7-2	NA	many	CASSLNGGTDTQYF	TGTGCCAGCAGCTTAAACGGGGGCACAGATACGCAGTATTTT
TRBJ1-1	TRBV9	NA	NA	CASSVDQGGTEAFF	TGTGCCAGCAGCGTAGATCAGGGTGGCACTGAAGCTTTCTTT